This entry lists 15 T cell receptor beta chains sequenced from one sample in a study of identical twins. TCRdb reprocessed the 5' RACE reads with MiXCR, giving one entry per CDR3 protein. This table holds 1.5 million to 2 million distinct CDR3 sequences, about 32% found once. Sequenced input: cord blood. Every receptor here comes from a newborn girl in good health.

This clonotype has only a few counts. The chain is built from TRBV13 and TRBJ2-1, with D uncertain. With 8 bases removed from V and 4 bases from J, the gap between germline ends came to 15 bases. Germline values: CDR1 PRHDT, CDR2 FYEKMQ (reference sequence). The CDR3 consists of 14 residues. In DNA form, the CDR3 reads TGTGCCAGCCGGCCTCATGAGATATACAATGAGCAGTTCTTC. This translates into CASRPHEIYNEQFF.

The sample holds many counts of this clonotype. The chain couples TRBV6-5 to TRBJ2-3, with 7 bases aligning to TRBD1. V lost 0 bases and J lost 5; bases outside the gene matches: 5. Germline lookup yields CDR1 MNHEY and CDR2 SVGAGI. The CDR3 extends over 15 amino acids. CDR3 in DNA: TGTGCCAGCAGTTACTCGGACAGGCGGAAAGATACGCAGTATTTT. Its translation is CASSYSDRRKDTQYF.

This clonotype has just a few counts. CDR3 amino acids: CASSSFGTGFDQPQHF. The CDR3 DNA reads as TGTGCCAGCAGTAGTTTCGGGACAGGGTTTGATCAGCCCCAGCATTTT. The chain employs TRBV27 and TRBJ1-5; 9 bases fit TRBD1. The length of the CDR3 is 16 residues. V gave up 5 bases and J gave up 5 bases; unmatched junction bases: 10. From germline, CDR1 is MNHEY and CDR2 SMNVEV (reference sequence).

This clonotype has more than one count but fewer than ten. The V call is TRBV12-3 or TRBV12-4, the J call TRBJ1-2; TRBD1 might be the D (6 bases). The CDR3 is 16 amino acids. V was shortened by 2 bases and J by 10 bases, with 23 bases between the two germline ends. The CDR3 region has the DNA TGTGCCAGCAGTTTAAGTCCCCATCGGACAGTTGCCTCCTACACCTTC. It translates to CASSLSPHRTVASYTF.

The chain joins TRBV6-5 to TRBJ2-7; D not certain. This CDR3 is built from 15 residues. The V gene lost 0 bases and the J gene lost 1 base, with 10 bases spanning the gap. In germline, CDR1 is MNHEY, CDR2 SVGAGI. The CDR3 region has the DNA TGTGCCAGCAGTTACTCGAGTCTTGGTTCCTACGAGCAGTACTTC. Translating it yields CASSYSSLGSYEQYF.

The chain recombines TRBV10-3 with TRBJ2-5; D uncertain. CDR3 size: 14 residues. CDR1 and CDR2 from the germline V gene are ENHRY and SYGVKD. Deletions cut 0 bases from V and 11 bases from J, with 16 bases between. The CDR3 bases are TGTGCCATCAGTGAGTCGAGGCACCCCAATGAGCAGTACTTC. Amino acid sequence: CAISESRHPNEQYF.

This clonotype has just a few counts. The chain is built from TRBV20-1 and TRBJ1-2; tentatively, D is TRBD1 (6 bases). CDR1 and CDR2 (germline): DFQATT, SNEGSKA (reference sequence). The CDR3 length is 15 residues. Between the trimmed V and J ends, which lost 4 bases and 5 bases, there was a span of 20 bases. The CDR3 spells CSATAPKGGRYGYTF. The DNA of the CDR3 is TGCAGTGCTACAGCCCCCAAGGGGGGCCGGTATGGCTACACCTTC.

This clonotype was picked up many times. V usage is TRBV29-1 and J usage is TRBJ1-2; unclear D gene. With 0 bases removed from V and 0 bases from J, the gap between germline ends came to 17 bases. Per germline, CDR1 SQVTM and CDR2 ANQGSEA. The CDR3 runs 17 residues. CDR3 region: CSVEDISLRKSNYGYTF. The DNA of the CDR3 is TGCAGCGTTGAAGACATCAGTCTCCGAAAATCTAACTATGGCTACACCTTC.

This clonotype has a handful of counts. The CDR3 spells CASSQVEGLATDTQYF. In DNA form, the CDR3 reads TGCGCCAGCAGCCAAGTTGAGGGACTAGCGACAGATACGCAGTATTTT. The chain combines TRBV4-1 with TRBJ2-3, with 10 nucleotides matching TRBD2. Trimming removed 1 base from V and 3 bases from J; junction bases left unmatched: 4. CDR3 length: 16 amino acids. Germline V gives CDR1 MGHRA, CDR2 YSYEKL.

The V gene is TRBV15, the J gene TRBJ1-4, with D hard to call. Per germline, CDR1 LNHNV and CDR2 YYDKDF (reference sequence). V was trimmed by 5 bases and J by 5 bases, leaving 15 bases between them. The CDR3 is 15 residues long. The CDR3 here is CATSGIGPENEKLFF. CDR3 DNA sequence: TGTGCCACCAGCGGGATCGGACCGGAAAATGAAAAACTGTTTTTT.

With respect to this clonotype: One junction end does not reproduce the germline sequence, and a read error may be involved. This rearrangement joins TRBV28 to TRBJ2-3; D is possibly TRBD1 or TRBD2 (6 bases each). The CDR3 contains 16 residues. Germline V CDR1 and CDR2: MDHEN, SYDVKM. The CDR3, as DNA: TGTGCCGGCAGTCCCCCGACTAGGGGGGGCACAGATACGCAGTATTTT. Translated: CAGSPPTRGGTDTQYF.

This sequence joins TRBV7-2 and TRBJ1-3; D possibly corresponds to TRBD1 (6 bases). From germline, CDR1 is SGHTA and CDR2 FQGNSA. This CDR3 has 16 amino acids. Between the trimmed V and J ends, which lost 3 bases and 0 bases, there was a span of 12 bases. CDR3 DNA: TGTGCCAGCAGCTTGCCGGGACACCCCTCTGGAAACACCATATATTTT. Amino acids: CASSLPGHPSGNTIYF.

This clonotype was seen only a few times. The rearrangement links TRBV24-1 to TRBJ2-7; 10 positions match TRBD1. Germline-derived CDR1 and CDR2 are KGHDR and SFDVKD. V dropped 3 bases and J dropped 5; count of bases not matched to a gene: 9. This CDR3 comprises 16 residues. This CDR3 reads CATSDPGQGNSHEQYF. CDR3 nucleotides: TGTGCCACCAGTGATCCGGGACAGGGGAATAGCCACGAGCAGTACTTC.

This clonotype was recorded at least ten times. The gene calls are TRBV4-2 and TRBJ1-6; TRBD1 matches 9 bases. This CDR3 region has 16 residues. Losses at the gene ends were 1 base for V and 7 bases for J; bases not matched to a gene: 5. Looked up from germline, CDR1 is LGHNA and CDR2 is YNFKEQ. CDR3 DNA sequence: TGTGCCAGCAGCCAAGTTCACAGGGGGCAGAATTCACCCCTCCACTTT. This gives the protein CASSQVHRGQNSPLHF.

This chain uses TRBV6-1 with TRBJ2-7, with D uncertain. Germline-derived CDR1 and CDR2 are MNHNS and SASEGT. Trimming removed 7 bases from V and 7 bases from J, with 17 bases in between. This CDR3 is 13 amino acids long. CDR3 nucleotide sequence: TGTGCCAGCACGCCCACTTCCACGCTAGAGCAGTACTTC. Translating it yields CASTPTSTLEQYF.